This T cell receptor (beta chain) was sequenced in a study of blood T cell repertoires in COVID-19. On the study more broadly: Whether acute or convalescent, the COVID-19 samples came from the United States, Italy and Spain. In each case, the material was cDNA or gDNA derived from T cells, B-cell-depleted T cells, or PBMCs.

The authors' processing: Estimates of nucleated cell counts were drawn from the amplification of reference gene primers. Measured with immunoSEQ multiplex PCR; TCRdb has only the in-frame clones, and not every one. That table furnishes V, J and clone size, whereas the DNA furnished D and trimming. The repertoire holds hundreds of thousands of clones, with around nine tenths as singletons. There are 16 residues in the CDR3. V shed 4 bases, J shed 6 bases, and the junction held 11 bases outside the gene matches. The germline V gene encodes CDR1 SEHNR and CDR2 FQNEAQ (reference sequence). J is TRBJ1-4 and V is TRBV7-9, with 7 bases matching TRBD1. Specimen: peripheral blood. This sequence was found in a man aged 55 to 70 who had recovered from COVID-19. In DNA, the CDR3 is TGTGCCAGCAGCTGGGCCCCGGGACAGAATTATGAAAAACTGTTTTTT. Protein: CASSWAPGQNYEKLFF.